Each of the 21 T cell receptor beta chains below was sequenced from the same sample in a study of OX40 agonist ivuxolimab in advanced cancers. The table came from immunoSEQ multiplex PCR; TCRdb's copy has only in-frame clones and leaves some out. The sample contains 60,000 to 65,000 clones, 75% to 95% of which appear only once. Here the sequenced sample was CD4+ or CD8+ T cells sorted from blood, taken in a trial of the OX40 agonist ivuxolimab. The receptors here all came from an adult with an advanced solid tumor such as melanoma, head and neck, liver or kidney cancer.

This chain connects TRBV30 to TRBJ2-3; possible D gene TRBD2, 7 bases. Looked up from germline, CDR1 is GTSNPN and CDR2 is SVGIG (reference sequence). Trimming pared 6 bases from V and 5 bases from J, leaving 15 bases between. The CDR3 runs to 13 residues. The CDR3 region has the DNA TGTGCCTGTGGGGGGGCGTTGGGAGATACGCAGTATTTT. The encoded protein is CACGGALGDTQYF.

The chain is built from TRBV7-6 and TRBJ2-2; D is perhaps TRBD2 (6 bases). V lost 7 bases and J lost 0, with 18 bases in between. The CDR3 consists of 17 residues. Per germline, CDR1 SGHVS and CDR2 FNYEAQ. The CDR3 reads CASTPLGRGSNTGELFF. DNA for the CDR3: TGTGCCAGCACCCCCCTCGGGAGAGGCTCGAACACCGGGGAGCTGTTTTTT.

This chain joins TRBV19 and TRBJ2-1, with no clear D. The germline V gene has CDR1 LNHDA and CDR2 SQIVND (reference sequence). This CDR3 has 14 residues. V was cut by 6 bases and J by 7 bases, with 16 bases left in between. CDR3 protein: CASRVQVITNEQFF. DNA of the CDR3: TGTGCCAGTAGGGTGCAGGTGATCACGAATGAGCAGTTCTTC.

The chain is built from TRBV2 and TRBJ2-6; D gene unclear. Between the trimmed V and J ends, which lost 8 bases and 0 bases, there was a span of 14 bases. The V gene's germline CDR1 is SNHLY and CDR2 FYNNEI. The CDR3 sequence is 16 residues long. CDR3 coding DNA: TGTGCCAGCGTTCTTGAAGGGCGCTCTGGGGCCAACGTCCTGACTTTC. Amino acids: CASVLEGRSGANVLTF.

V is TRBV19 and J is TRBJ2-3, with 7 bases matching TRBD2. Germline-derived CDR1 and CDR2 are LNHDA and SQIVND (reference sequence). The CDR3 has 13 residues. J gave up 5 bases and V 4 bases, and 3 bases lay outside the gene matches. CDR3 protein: CASSTAGVDTQYF. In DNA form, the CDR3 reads TGTGCCAGTAGTACGGCGGGAGTAGATACGCAGTATTTT.

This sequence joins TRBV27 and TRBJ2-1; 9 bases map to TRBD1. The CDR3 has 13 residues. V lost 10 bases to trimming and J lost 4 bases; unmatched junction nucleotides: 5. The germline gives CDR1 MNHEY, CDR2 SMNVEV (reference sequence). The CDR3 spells CAIGTGSYNEQFF. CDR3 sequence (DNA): TGTGCCATTGGGACAGGGTCTTACAATGAGCAGTTCTTC.

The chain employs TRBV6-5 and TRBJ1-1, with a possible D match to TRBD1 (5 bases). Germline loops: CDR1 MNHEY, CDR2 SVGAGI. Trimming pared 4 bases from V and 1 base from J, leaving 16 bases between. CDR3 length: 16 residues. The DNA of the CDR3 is TGTGCCAGCAGTTTTGGACCTTACAGGCGGAACACTGAAGCTTTCTTT. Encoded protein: CASSFGPYRRNTEAFF.

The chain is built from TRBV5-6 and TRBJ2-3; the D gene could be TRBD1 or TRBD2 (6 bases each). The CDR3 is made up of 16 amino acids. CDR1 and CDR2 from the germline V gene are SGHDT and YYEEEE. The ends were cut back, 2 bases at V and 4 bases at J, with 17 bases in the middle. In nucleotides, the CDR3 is TGTGCCAGCAGCTTTATCGGCAGGGGAGGAGCAGATACGCAGTATTTT. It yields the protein CASSFIGRGGADTQYF.

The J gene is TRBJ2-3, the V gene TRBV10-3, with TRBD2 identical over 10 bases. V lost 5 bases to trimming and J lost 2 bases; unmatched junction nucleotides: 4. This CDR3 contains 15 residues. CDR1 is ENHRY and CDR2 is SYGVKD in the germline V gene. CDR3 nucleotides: TGTGCCATCAGTCCCGGACTAGCGGTCACAGATACGCAGTATTTT. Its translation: CAISPGLAVTDTQYF.

In DNA form, the CDR3 reads TGTGCCAGTAGTATAGATTCCCGGACAGAATACGAGCAGTACTTC. This gives the protein CASSIDSRTEYEQYF. The genes are TRBV19 and TRBJ2-7; D might be TRBD1 (6 bases). The germline V and J ends were trimmed by 0 bases and 4 bases, with 13 bases remaining between them. CDR3 length equals 15 residues. The V gene's germline CDR1 is LNHDA and CDR2 SQIVND (reference sequence).

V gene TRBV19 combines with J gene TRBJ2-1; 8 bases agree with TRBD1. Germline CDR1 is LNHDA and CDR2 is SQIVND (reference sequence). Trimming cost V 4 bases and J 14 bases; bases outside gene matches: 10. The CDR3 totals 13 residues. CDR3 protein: CASSTLIRGPEFF. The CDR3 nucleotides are TGTGCCAGTAGTACGTTGATCAGGGGGCCAGAGTTCTTC.

CDR3 in amino acids: CASSQGGGGQSSYEQYF. The CDR3, as DNA: TGCGCCAGCAGCCAAGGGGGTGGGGGACAGAGCTCCTACGAGCAGTACTTC. V gene TRBV4-1 combines with J gene TRBJ2-7, with 7 bases lining up with TRBD1. The CDR3 is made up of 17 amino acids. Germline CDR1 reads MGHRA; CDR2 reads YSYEKL. Trimming took 1 base from V and 0 from J; bases not matched to a gene: 9.

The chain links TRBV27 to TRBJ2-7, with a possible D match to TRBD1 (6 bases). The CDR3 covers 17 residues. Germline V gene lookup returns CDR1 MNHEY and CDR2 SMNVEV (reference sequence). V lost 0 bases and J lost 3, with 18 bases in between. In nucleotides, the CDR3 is TGTGCCAGCAGTTTATCGTTAGATGGGACAAACAACTACGAGCAGTACTTC. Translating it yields CASSLSLDGTNNYEQYF.

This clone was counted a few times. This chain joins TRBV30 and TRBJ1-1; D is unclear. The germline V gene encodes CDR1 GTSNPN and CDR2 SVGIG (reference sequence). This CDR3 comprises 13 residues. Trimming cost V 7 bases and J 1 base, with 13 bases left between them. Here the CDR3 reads CAFSTPANTEAFF. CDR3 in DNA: TGTGCCTTTAGCACCCCGGCGAACACTGAAGCTTTCTTT.

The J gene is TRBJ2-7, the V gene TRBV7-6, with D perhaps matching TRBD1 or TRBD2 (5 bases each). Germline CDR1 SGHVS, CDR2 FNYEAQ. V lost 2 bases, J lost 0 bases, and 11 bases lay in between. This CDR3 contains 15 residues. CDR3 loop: CASSLTTGPSYEQYF. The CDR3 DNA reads TGTGCCAGCAGCTTAACCACGGGACCCTCCTACGAGCAGTACTTC. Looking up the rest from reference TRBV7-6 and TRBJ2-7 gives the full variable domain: GAGVSQSPRYKVTKRGQDVALRCDPISGHVSLYWYRQALGQGPEFLTYFNYEAQQDKSGLPNDRFSAERPEGSISTLTIQRTEQRDSAMYRCASSLTTGPSYEQYFGPGTRLTVT.

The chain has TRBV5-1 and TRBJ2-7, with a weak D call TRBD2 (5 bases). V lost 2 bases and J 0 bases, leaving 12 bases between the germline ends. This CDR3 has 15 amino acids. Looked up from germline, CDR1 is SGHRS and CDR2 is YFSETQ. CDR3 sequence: CASSFNTGSSYEQYF. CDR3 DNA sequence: TGCGCCAGCAGCTTCAACACGGGGAGCTCCTACGAGCAGTACTTC.

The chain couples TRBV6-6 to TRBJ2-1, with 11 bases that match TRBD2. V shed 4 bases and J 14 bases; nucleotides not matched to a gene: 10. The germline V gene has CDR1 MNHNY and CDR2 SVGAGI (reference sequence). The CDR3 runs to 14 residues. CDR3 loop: CASSWSLAGEEKFF. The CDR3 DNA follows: TGTGCCAGCAGTTGGTCACTAGCGGGAGAAGAAAAGTTCTTC.

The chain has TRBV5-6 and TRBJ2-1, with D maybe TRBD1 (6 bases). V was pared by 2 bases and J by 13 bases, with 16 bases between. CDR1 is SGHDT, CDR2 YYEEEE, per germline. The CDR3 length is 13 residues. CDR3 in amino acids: CASSFNLQGKQFF. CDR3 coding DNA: TGTGCCAGCAGCTTTAATTTACAGGGAAAACAGTTCTTC.

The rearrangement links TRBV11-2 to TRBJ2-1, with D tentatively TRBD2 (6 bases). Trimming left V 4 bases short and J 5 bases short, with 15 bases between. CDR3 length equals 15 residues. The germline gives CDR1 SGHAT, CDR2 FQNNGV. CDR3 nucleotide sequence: TGTGCCAGCAGCTCCCGACTAGGGTCGAACAATGAGCAGTTCTTC. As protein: CASSSRLGSNNEQFF.

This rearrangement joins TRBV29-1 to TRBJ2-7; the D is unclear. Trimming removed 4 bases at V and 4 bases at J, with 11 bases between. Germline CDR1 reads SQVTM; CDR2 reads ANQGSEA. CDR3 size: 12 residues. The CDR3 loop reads CSVAGSEYEQYF. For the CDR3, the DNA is TGCAGCGTTGCAGGTTCCGAATACGAGCAGTACTTC.

The CDR3 here is CSVSDRNYGYTF. In DNA form, the CDR3 reads TGCAGCGTTTCTGACAGGAACTATGGCTACACCTTC. V and J are TRBV29-1 and TRBJ1-2, with D perhaps TRBD1 (6 bases). Germline V lookup: CDR1 SQVTM, CDR2 ANQGSEA. The V end lost 5 bases, the J end lost 2 bases, and 9 bases lay between the germline ends. The CDR3 contains 12 residues.